These 22 T cell receptor beta chains originate from one sample sequenced in a study of T cell changes during pregnancy in multiple sclerosis. The repertoire was sequenced with immunoSEQ multiplex PCR; TCRdb's copy has only in-frame clones and lacks some. The sample contains around 100,000 clones, approximately 90% of which appear only once. Specimen: peripheral blood, collected after pregnancy. The receptor source for this set is a female donor with multiple sclerosis, enrolled in a pregnancy study.

This chain uses TRBV15 with TRBJ1-4; D is possibly TRBD1 (6 bases). The CDR3 is 15 residues long. The germline V and J ends were trimmed by 2 bases and 5 bases, with 12 bases remaining between them. CDR1 LNHNV and CDR2 YYDKDF come from the germline V gene (reference sequence). CDR3 loop: CATSRTGIGNEKLFF. The CDR3 coding sequence is TGTGCCACCAGCAGAACAGGGATAGGGAATGAAAAACTGTTTTTT.

J is TRBJ2-2 and V is TRBV7-8; D call uncertain. The V and J ends lost 6 bases and 5 bases respectively, with 10 bases between them. CDR3 length: 13 residues. Germline CDR1 and CDR2: SGHVS and FQNEAQ. The CDR3 DNA sequence: TGTGCCAGCAGGCGTCTACGGACCGGGGAGCTGTTTTTT. It encodes CASRRLRTGELFF.

The chain couples TRBV29-1 to TRBJ2-4; perhaps TRBD2 as D (7 bases). V lost 7 bases, J lost 9 bases, and 16 bases lay in between. The CDR3 is 12 amino acids. Germline V lookup: CDR1 SQVTM, CDR2 ANQGSEA. The CDR3 DNA follows: TGCAGCGGGGGGGGGCACATGGGCATTCAGTACTTC. This encodes CSGGGHMGIQYF.

This clone has more than one count but fewer than ten. This rearrangement joins TRBV7-3 to TRBJ1-1, with D possibly matching TRBD1 (6 bases). This CDR3 contains 13 residues. V lost 6 bases and J 6 bases, leaving 14 bases between the germline ends. CDR1 is SGHTA and CDR2 is FQGTGA in the germline V gene. The CDR3 is CASSLGGTAEAFF. The CDR3 bases are TGTGCCAGCAGTTTAGGGGGGACGGCTGAAGCTTTCTTT. Variable domain in full (rest from reference TRBV7-3 and TRBJ1-1): GAGVSQTPSNKVTEKGKYVELRCDPISGHTALYWYRQSLGQGPEFLIYFQGTGAADDSGLPNDRFFAVRPEGSVSTLKIQRTERGDSAVYLCASSLGGTAEAFFGQGTRLTVV.

V and J are TRBV7-2 and TRBJ1-5; no reliable D call. Trimming took 3 bases from V and 0 from J, leaving 12 bases between them. This CDR3 is built from 16 residues. Germline loops: CDR1 SGHTA, CDR2 FQGNSA. DNA of the CDR3: TGTGCCAGCAGCTTGGGTTCGGGGAATAGCAATCAGCCCCAGCATTTT. Amino acid sequence: CASSLGSGNSNQPQHF.

The chain uses TRBV11-1 and TRBJ2-3, with a tentative D call TRBD1 (6 bases). Trimming took off 3 bases at V and 10 bases at J, with 11 bases between the two ends. CDR1 and CDR2 (germline): SGHAT, FQDESV (reference sequence). The CDR3 is 12 amino acids. The CDR3 loop reads CASSFTGSAQYF. The CDR3 DNA follows: TGTGCCAGCAGCTTTACAGGGTCGGCGCAGTATTTT.

The chain uses TRBV19 and TRBJ1-5; D ambiguous. Germline V gene data show CDR1 as LNHDA and CDR2 as SQIVND (reference sequence). Trimming shortened V by 1 base and J by 5 bases, and 15 bases separated the two germline ends. The CDR3 consists of 16 residues. CDR3 bases: TGTGCCAGTAGTATAGGCGGCAGACTGAGGGATCAGCCCCAGCATTTT. Encoded protein: CASSIGGRLRDQPQHF.

This clone was counted a few times. The genes are TRBV7-7 and TRBJ2-3, with a possible D match to TRBD2 (5 bases). The CDR3 consists of 13 residues. CDR1 is SSHAT and CDR2 is FNYEAQ in the germline V gene (reference sequence). V lost 5 bases and J 9 bases, leaving 15 bases between the germline ends. In DNA, the CDR3 is TGTGCCAGCAGCCCTAACTTGGGAGACACGCAGTATTTT. Translation gives CASSPNLGDTQYF.

The table lists this clone with a count of one. This rearrangement joins TRBV7-6 to TRBJ2-7; 9 bases fit TRBD1. J gave up 2 bases and V 1 base, and 0 bases lay outside the gene matches. Germline V gives CDR1 SGHVS, CDR2 FNYEAQ. The CDR3 has 14 amino acids. Here the CDR3 DNA reads TGTGCCAGCAGCTTAGGGACAGGGGCCTACGAGCAGTACTTC. Its translation is CASSLGTGAYEQYF. Based on the CDR3 plus reference TRBV7-6 and TRBJ2-7, the full variable domain is GAGVSQSPRYKVTKRGQDVALRCDPISGHVSLYWYRQALGQGPEFLTYFNYEAQQDKSGLPNDRFSAERPEGSISTLTIQRTEQRDSAMYRCASSLGTGAYEQYFGPGTRLTVT.

The rearrangement links TRBV5-1 to TRBJ2-7, with 8 positions matching TRBD1. The CDR3 loop spans 14 amino acids. The germline V gene encodes CDR1 SGHRS and CDR2 YFSETQ. V gave up 3 bases and J gave up 5 bases; unmatched junction bases: 7. CDR3 in DNA: TGCGCCAGCAGCTCCGGGACAGGCGGAGACGAGCAGTACTTC. This codes for CASSSGTGGDEQYF.

This sequence joins TRBV30 and TRBJ2-7, with TRBD1 identical over 9 bases. CDR3 length: 13 amino acids. In germline, CDR1 is GTSNPN, CDR2 SVGIG (reference sequence). With V trimmed by 5 bases and J by 2 bases, 4 bases remained unmatched. CDR3 sequence reads: CAWGGQGTYEQYF. The CDR3, as DNA: TGTGCCTGGGGGGGACAGGGAACCTACGAGCAGTACTTC.

This sequence joins TRBV5-4 and TRBJ1-4; 10 nucleotides agree with TRBD1. With V trimmed by 7 bases and J by 7 bases, 4 bases remained unmatched. CDR3 length equals 13 residues. Germline CDR1 reads SGHNT; CDR2 reads YYREEE (reference sequence). DNA for the CDR3: TGTGCCAGCTCCGGGACAGGGGCTGAAAAACTGTTTTTT. Amino acids: CASSGTGAEKLFF.

This clone was observed a handful of times. This chain joins TRBV6-1 and TRBJ1-1; D uncertain. The V gene lost 2 bases and the J gene lost 1 base, with 5 bases spanning the gap. Germline V CDR1 and CDR2: MNHNS, SASEGT. The CDR3 extends over 13 amino acids. CDR3 nucleotides: TGTGCCAGCAGTGAACGGGAGAACACTGAAGCTTTCTTT. Its protein product is CASSERENTEAFF.

The chain uses TRBV5-6 and TRBJ2-1; possibly TRBD2 for D (5 bases). From germline, CDR1 is SGHDT and CDR2 YYEEEE. The CDR3 spans 12 residues. With 5 bases removed from V and 10 bases from J, the gap between germline ends came to 13 bases. CDR3 residues: CASSFGVAEQFF. In DNA, the CDR3 is TGTGCCAGCAGTTTCGGGGTAGCGGAGCAGTTCTTC.

The CDR3 DNA is TGTGCCAGCAGTATCTCCGGAGGTAACACTGAAGCTTTCTTT. It translates to CASSISGGNTEAFF. The chain carries TRBV27 and TRBJ1-1; the D is unclear. V lost 5 bases to trimming and J lost 2 bases, with 12 bases between them. CDR3 length: 14 amino acids. CDR1 and CDR2 (germline): MNHEY, SMNVEV (reference sequence).

Comment on this clone: This specimen includes other DNA sequences encoding the same CDR3. J is TRBJ2-3 and V is TRBV5-1; 12 bases match TRBD2. The trim removed 4 bases at V and 3 bases at J, leaving 0 bases unmatched. The CDR3 length is 14 residues. Germline V gives CDR1 SGHRS, CDR2 YFSETQ. The CDR3 reads CASSLAGGTDTQYF. The CDR3 bases are TGCGCCAGCAGCCTAGCGGGGGGGACAGATACGCAGTATTTT.

The chain links TRBV12-5 to TRBJ2-5, with D uncertain. The ends were cut back, 1 base at V and 4 bases at J, with 7 bases in the middle. The CDR3 runs to 13 residues. Germline CDR1 is LGHNT and CDR2 is FRNRAP. CDR3 DNA: TGTGCTAGTGGTTTGGGCAGGCGAGAGACCCAGTACTTC. The encoded protein is CASGLGRRETQYF.

This chain links TRBV6-5 with TRBJ1-2, with 12 bases lining up with TRBD1. This CDR3 spans 15 amino acids. Trimming took 6 bases from V and 7 from J; bases not matched to a gene: 9. CDR1 is MNHEY and CDR2 is SVGAGI in the germline V gene. The CDR3 region is CASRPPGTGGFGYTF. In nucleotides, the CDR3 is TGTGCCAGCAGACCGCCGGGGACAGGGGGCTTTGGCTACACCTTC.

The chain employs TRBV7-2 and TRBJ2-1; 10 bases fit TRBD2. J gave up 1 base and V 4 bases, and 1 base lay outside the gene matches. CDR3 length: 15 residues. The germline gives CDR1 SGHTA, CDR2 FQGNSA. In DNA form, the CDR3 reads TGTGCCAGCAGCTCGGGACTAGCGTCCTACAATGAGCAGTTCTTC. It codes for CASSSGLASYNEQFF.

J is TRBJ1-5 and V is TRBV27; D ambiguous. CDR3 length: 15 residues. Germline V gene sequence: CDR1 MNHEY, CDR2 SMNVEV (reference sequence). The V gene lost 8 bases and the J gene lost 2 bases, with 16 bases spanning the gap. CDR3 nucleotide sequence: TGTGCCAGCGGTAAGGACGGGATGGGCAATCAGCCCCAGCATTTT. This gives the protein CASGKDGMGNQPQHF.

V and J are TRBV4-1 and TRBJ1-3; D is possibly TRBD1 (5 bases). CDR3 length: 15 residues. Germline V CDR1 and CDR2: MGHRA, YSYEKL. V lost 1 base, J lost 4 bases, and 11 bases lay in between. CDR3 residues: CASSQGRDFGNTIYF. The CDR3 DNA is TGCGCCAGCAGCCAAGGCAGGGACTTCGGAAACACCATATATTTT.

The gene calls are TRBV6-1 and TRBJ1-3; D may be TRBD1 (5 bases). Trimming took 3 bases from V and 8 from J, leaving 14 bases between them. The V gene's germline CDR1 is MNHNS and CDR2 SASEGT. This CDR3 spans 14 amino acids. The CDR3 region is CASSELGGSDTIYF. DNA of the CDR3: TGTGCCAGCAGTGAGTTGGGGGGGTCGGACACCATATATTTT.